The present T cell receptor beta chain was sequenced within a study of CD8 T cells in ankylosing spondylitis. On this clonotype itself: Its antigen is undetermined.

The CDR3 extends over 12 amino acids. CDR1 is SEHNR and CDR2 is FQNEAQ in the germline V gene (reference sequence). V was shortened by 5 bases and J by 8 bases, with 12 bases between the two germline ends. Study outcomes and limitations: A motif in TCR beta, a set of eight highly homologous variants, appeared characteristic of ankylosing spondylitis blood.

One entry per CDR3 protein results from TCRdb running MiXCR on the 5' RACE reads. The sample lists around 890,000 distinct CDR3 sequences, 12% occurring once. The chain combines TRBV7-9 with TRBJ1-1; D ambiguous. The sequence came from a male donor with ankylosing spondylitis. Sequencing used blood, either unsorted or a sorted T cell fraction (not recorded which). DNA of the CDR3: TGTGCCAGCAGCACTGGGGAAAAGGAAGCTTTCTTT. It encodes CASSTGEKEAFF.